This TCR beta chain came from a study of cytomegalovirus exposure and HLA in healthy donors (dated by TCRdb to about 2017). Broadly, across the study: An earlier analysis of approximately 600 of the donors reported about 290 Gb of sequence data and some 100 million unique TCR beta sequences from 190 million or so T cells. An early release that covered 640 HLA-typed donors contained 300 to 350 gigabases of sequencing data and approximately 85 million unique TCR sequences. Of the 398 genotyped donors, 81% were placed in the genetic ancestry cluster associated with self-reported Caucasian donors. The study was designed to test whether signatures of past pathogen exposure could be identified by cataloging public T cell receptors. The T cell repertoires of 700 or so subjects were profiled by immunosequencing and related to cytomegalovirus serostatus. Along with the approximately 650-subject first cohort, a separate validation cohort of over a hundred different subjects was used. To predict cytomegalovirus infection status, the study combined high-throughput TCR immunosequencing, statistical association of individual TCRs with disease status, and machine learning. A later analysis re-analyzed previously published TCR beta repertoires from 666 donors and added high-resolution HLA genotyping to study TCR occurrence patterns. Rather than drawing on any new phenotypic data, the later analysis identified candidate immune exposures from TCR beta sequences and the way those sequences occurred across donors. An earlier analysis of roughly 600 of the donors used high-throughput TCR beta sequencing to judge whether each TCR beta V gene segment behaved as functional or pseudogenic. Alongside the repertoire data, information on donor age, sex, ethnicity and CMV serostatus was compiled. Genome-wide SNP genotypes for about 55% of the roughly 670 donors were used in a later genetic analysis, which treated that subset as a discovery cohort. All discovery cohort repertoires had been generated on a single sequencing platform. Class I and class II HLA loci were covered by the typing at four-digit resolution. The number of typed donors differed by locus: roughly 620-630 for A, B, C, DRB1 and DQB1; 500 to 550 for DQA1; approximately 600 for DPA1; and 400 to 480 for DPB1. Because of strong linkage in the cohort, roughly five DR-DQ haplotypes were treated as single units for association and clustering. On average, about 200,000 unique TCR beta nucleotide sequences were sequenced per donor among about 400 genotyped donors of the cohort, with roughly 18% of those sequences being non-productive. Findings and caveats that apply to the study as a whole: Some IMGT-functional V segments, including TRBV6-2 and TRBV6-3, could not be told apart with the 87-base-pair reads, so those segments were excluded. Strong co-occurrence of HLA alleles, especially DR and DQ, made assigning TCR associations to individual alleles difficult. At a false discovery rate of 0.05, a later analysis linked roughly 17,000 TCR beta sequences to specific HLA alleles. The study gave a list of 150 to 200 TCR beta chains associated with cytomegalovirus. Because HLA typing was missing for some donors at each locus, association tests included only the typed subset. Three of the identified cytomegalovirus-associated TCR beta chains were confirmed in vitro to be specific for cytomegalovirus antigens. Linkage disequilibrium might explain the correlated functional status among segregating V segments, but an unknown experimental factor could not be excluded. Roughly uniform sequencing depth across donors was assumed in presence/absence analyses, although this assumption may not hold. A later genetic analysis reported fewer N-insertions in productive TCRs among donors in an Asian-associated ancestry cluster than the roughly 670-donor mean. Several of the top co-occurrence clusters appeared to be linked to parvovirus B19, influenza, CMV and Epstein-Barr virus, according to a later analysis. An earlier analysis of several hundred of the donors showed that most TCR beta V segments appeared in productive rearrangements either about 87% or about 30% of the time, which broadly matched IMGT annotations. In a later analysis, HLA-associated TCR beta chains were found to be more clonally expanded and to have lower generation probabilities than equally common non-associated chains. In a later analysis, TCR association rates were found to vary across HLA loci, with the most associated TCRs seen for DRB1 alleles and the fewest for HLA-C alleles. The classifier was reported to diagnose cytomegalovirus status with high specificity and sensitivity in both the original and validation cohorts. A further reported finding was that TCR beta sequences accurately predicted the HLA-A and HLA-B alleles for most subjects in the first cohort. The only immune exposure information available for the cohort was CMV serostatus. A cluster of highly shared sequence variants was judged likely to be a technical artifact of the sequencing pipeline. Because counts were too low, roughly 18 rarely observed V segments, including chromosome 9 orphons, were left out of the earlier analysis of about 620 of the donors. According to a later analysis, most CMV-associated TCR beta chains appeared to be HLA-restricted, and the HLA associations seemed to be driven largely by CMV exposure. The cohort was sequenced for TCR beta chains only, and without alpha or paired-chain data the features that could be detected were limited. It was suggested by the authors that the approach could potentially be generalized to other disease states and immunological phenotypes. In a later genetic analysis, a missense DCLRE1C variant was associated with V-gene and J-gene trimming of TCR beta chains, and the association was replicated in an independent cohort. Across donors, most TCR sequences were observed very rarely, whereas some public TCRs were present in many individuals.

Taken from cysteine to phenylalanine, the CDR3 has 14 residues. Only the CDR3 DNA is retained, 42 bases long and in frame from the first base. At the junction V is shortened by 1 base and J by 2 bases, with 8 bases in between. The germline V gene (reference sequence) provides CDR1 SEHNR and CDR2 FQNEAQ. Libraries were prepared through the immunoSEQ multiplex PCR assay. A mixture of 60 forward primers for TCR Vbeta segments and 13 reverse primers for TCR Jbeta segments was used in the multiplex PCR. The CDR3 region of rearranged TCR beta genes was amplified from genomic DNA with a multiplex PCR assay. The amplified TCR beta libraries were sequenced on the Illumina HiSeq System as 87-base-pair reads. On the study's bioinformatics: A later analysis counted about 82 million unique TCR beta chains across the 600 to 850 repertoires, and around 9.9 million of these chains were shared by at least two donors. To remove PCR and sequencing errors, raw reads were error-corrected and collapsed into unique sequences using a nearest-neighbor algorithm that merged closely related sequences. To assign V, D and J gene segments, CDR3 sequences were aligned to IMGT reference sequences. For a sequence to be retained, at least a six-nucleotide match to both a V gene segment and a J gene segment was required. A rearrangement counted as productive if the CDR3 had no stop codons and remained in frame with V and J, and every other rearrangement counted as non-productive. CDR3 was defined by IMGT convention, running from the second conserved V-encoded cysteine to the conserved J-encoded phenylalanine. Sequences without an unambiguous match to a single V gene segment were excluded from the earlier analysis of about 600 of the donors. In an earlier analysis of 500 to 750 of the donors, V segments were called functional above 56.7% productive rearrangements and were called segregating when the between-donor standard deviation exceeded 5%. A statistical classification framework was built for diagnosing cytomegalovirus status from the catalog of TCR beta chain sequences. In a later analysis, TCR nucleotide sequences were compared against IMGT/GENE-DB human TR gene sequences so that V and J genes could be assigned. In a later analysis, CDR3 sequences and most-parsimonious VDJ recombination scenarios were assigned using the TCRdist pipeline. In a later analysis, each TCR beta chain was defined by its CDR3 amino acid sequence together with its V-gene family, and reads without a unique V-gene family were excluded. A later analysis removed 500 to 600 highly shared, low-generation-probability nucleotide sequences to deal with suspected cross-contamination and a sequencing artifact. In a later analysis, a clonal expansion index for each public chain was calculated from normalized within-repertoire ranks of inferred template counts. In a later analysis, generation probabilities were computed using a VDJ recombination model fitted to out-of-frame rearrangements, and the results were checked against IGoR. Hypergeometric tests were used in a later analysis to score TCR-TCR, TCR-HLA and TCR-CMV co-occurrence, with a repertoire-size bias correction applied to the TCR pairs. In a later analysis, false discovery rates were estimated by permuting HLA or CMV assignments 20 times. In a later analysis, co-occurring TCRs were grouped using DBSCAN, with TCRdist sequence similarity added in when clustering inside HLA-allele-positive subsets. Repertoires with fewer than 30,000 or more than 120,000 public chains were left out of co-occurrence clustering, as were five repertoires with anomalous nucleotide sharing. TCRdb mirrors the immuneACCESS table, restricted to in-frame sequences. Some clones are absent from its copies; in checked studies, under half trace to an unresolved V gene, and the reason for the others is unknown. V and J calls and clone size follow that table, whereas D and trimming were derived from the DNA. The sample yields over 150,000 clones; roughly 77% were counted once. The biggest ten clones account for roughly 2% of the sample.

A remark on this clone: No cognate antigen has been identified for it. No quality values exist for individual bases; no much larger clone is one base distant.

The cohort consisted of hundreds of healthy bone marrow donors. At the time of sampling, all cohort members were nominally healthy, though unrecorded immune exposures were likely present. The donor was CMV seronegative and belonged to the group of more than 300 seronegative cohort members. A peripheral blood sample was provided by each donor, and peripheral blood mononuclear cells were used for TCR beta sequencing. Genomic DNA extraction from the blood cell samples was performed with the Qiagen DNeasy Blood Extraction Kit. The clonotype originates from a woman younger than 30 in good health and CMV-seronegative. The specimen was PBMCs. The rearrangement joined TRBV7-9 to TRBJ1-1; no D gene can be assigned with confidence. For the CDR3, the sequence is CASSLVRDNTEAFF. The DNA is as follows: TGTGCCAGCAGCTTAGTACGAGATAACACTGAAGCTTTCTTT.